Each of the 24 T cell receptor beta chains below was sequenced from the same sample in a study of shared clonotypes between healthy human individuals. Clones were read by immunoSEQ multiplex PCR, and TCRdb kept only the in-frame ones, dropping some. The sample includes hundreds of thousands of clones, about 80% of them seen just once. Input material: memory CD4+ T cells sorted from blood. As for subset: CD45RA-negative fraction. These receptors all come from a woman aged 30 to 39 in good health.

DNA of the CDR3: TGTGCCATCAGTGAGTCGGGTGGAGGGGGCTGGAGCAATCAGCCCCAGCATTTT. It specifies CAISESGGGGWSNQPQHF. V usage is TRBV10-3 and J usage is TRBJ1-5; 7 bases map to TRBD1. Germline V gives CDR1 ENHRY, CDR2 SYGVKD. The CDR3 totals 18 residues. The V segment lost 0 bases and the J segment 1 base; nucleotides outside the gene matches: 9.

V gene TRBV18 combines with J gene TRBJ1-2; D not resolved. Germline lookup yields CDR1 KGHSH and CDR2 LQKENI. The CDR3 runs 15 residues. The V and J ends lost 0 bases and 3 bases respectively, with 11 bases between them. The CDR3 DNA follows: TGTGCCAGCTCACCACCAACGGTAACGGACTATGGCTACACCTTC. Encoded protein: CASSPPTVTDYGYTF.

V gene TRBV21-1 combines with J gene TRBJ2-3; the table gives TRBD2 as D, unverified against the DNA. TRBV21-1 is marked as a pseudogene. This CDR3 spans 16 amino acids. The CDR3 sequence: CASSSNLAGGTDTQYF. The DNA of the CDR3 is TGTGCCAGCAGCTCGAATCTAGCGGGAGGTACAGATACGCAGTATTTT.

This clone was detected only once. The chain carries TRBV9 and TRBJ1-2; the D is unclear. Per the germline V gene, CDR1 is SGDLS and CDR2 is YYNGEE. Trimming took off 3 bases at V and 6 bases at J, with 12 bases between the two ends. The CDR3 is made up of 13 amino acids. The CDR3 here is CASSANLGDGYTF. As DNA, the CDR3 is TGTGCCAGCAGCGCGAACTTGGGTGATGGCTACACCTTC. The full variable domain, completed using reference TRBV9 and TRBJ1-2, is DSGVTQTPKHLITATGQRVTLRCSPRSGDLSVYWYQQSLDQGLQFLIQYYNGEERAKGNILERFSAQQFPDLHSELNLSSLELGDSALYFCASSANLGDGYTFGSGTRLTVV.

With respect to this clone: Other DNA sequences in the sample encode the same CDR3. The gene calls are TRBV28 and TRBJ2-7, with 11 bases lining up with TRBD2. V shed 10 bases, J shed 1 base, and the junction held 6 bases outside the gene matches. Germline V CDR1 and CDR2: MDHEN, SYDVKM. The CDR3 consists of 14 residues. CDR3 sequence reads: CAITGTSGSYEQYF. For the CDR3, the DNA is TGTGCCATAACCGGGACTAGCGGTTCCTACGAGCAGTACTTC. The full variable domain, in which reference TRBV28 and TRBJ2-7 provide the parts outside the CDR3, is DVKVTQSSRYLVKRTGEKVFLECVQDMDHENMFWYRQDPGLGLRLIYFSYDVKMKEKGDIPEGYSVSREKKERFSLILESASTNQTSMYLCAITGTSGSYEQYFGPGTRLTVT.

The CDR3 protein is CASSLVTGTGVSRLFF. CDR3 coding DNA: TGTGCCAGCTCCCTGGTGACCGGGACAGGCGTAAGCAGACTGTTTTTT. The rearrangement links TRBV27 to TRBJ1-4; 8 bases align to TRBD1. V lost 8 bases and J lost 13; bases outside the gene matches: 21. The CDR3 consists of 16 residues. The germline gives CDR1 MNHEY, CDR2 SMNVEV (reference sequence).

The J gene is TRBJ2-1, the V gene TRBV2; 12 bases fit TRBD2. Germline V gene lookup returns CDR1 SNHLY and CDR2 FYNNEI. The CDR3 is made up of 15 amino acids. V shed 7 bases and J 5 bases; nucleotides not matched to a gene: 6. CDR3 nucleotides: TGTGCCAGCAATGATGGACTAGCGGGGAACAATGAGCAGTTCTTC. Translating gives CASNDGLAGNNEQFF.

This clone appeared once. This sequence joins TRBV19 and TRBJ1-2; 10 bases fit TRBD1. Trimming took 4 bases from V and 7 from J; bases not matched to a gene: 6. Germline CDR1 reads LNHDA; CDR2 reads SQIVND (reference sequence). The CDR3 is made up of 14 amino acids. The CDR3 loop is CASSSSRDRGGYTF. For the CDR3, the DNA is TGTGCCAGTAGTAGTTCCCGGGACAGGGGTGGCTACACCTTC. Variable domain in full (rest from reference TRBV19 and TRBJ1-2): DGGITQSPKYLFRKEGQNVTLSCEQNLNHDAMYWYRQDPGQGLRLIYYSQIVNDFQKGDIAEGYSVSREKKESFPLTVTSAQKNPTAFYLCASSSSRDRGGYTFGSGTRLTVV.

This chain uses TRBV10-3 with TRBJ2-2; 15 bases align to TRBD2. The CDR3 totals 19 residues. V lost 2 bases, J lost 3 bases, and 7 bases stayed unmatched. The germline gives CDR1 ENHRY, CDR2 SYGVKD. CDR3: CAISEPTGTSGRYTGELFF. The CDR3 DNA reads as TGTGCCATCAGTGAGCCGACCGGGACTAGCGGGAGGTACACCGGGGAGCTGTTTTTT.

The V and J genes are TRBV10-1 and TRBJ2-3, with D possibly being TRBD2 (6 bases). The CDR3 is 12 residues long. CDR1 and CDR2 from the germline V gene are WNHNN and SYGVQD (reference sequence). With 7 bases removed from V and 6 bases from J, the gap between germline ends came to 11 bases. CDR3 sequence reads: CASNGRRDTQYF. The CDR3 bases are TGCGCCAGCAATGGGAGGCGGGATACGCAGTATTTT.

Many counts were recorded for this clone. The chain joins TRBV6-1 to TRBJ2-2; D is possibly TRBD2 (5 bases). In germline, CDR1 is MNHNS, CDR2 SASEGT. Trimming took off 2 bases at V and 6 bases at J, with 13 bases between the two ends. This CDR3 is built from 15 residues. CDR3 nucleotides: TGTGCCAGCAGTGAACAATCACTAGTGCCCGGGGAGCTGTTTTTT. It yields the protein CASSEQSLVPGELFF.

In its sample, this clone was seen a few times. CDR3 sequence: CASSPLSGELFF. The DNA of the CDR3 is TGCGCCAGCAGCCCTTTATCCGGGGAGCTGTTTTTT. The chain links TRBV5-1 to TRBJ2-2; D is undetermined. Germline lookup yields CDR1 SGHRS and CDR2 YFSETQ. This CDR3 region has 12 residues. Between the trimmed V and J ends, which lost 4 bases and 6 bases, there was a span of 7 bases. The variable domain in full, with the rest retrieved from reference TRBV5-1 and TRBJ2-2, is KAGVTQTPRYLIKTRGQQVTLSCSPISGHRSVSWYQQTPGQGLQFLFEYFSETQRNKGNFPGRFSGRQFSNSRSEMNVSTLELGDSALYLCASSPLSGELFFGEGSRLTVL.

This clone occurred once. The same CDR3 also results from other DNA sequences found in this sample. The V call is TRBV7-9, the J call TRBJ1-4; 10 bases align to TRBD1. This CDR3 has 14 residues. Looked up from germline, CDR1 is SEHNR and CDR2 is FQNEAQ (reference sequence). V shed 5 bases and J 5 bases; nucleotides not matched to a gene: 2. CDR3 residues: CASSTGQGNEKLFF. The CDR3 DNA sequence: TGTGCCAGCAGCACGGGACAGGGGAATGAAAAACTGTTTTTT.

The chain carries TRBV25-1 and TRBJ2-1, with D possibly matching TRBD2 (6 bases). Germline lookup yields CDR1 MGHDK and CDR2 SYGVNS. Trimming removed 8 bases from V and 6 bases from J, with 26 bases in between. The CDR3 contains 17 residues. CDR3 sequence reads: CASVIFPLADNSNEQFF. CDR3 DNA sequence: TGTGCCAGCGTAATCTTTCCACTAGCAGATAATTCCAATGAGCAGTTCTTC.

This chain uses TRBV5-1 with TRBJ2-7, with D possibly being TRBD1 (5 bases). The V gene lost 0 bases and the J gene lost 5 bases, with 15 bases spanning the gap. Germline V CDR1 and CDR2: SGHRS, YFSETQ. There are 15 residues in the CDR3. Here the CDR3 DNA reads TGCGCCAGCAGCTTGGAATCTGCAGGGTTCCACGAGCAGTACTTC. Encoded protein: CASSLESAGFHEQYF.

This clone was seen only a few times. V is TRBV27 and J is TRBJ1-4; 7 bases align to TRBD1. V lost 5 bases, J lost 0 bases, and 12 bases stayed unmatched. This CDR3 comprises 18 residues. CDR1 is MNHEY and CDR2 is SMNVEV in the germline V gene (reference sequence). CDR3 bases: TGTGCCAGCAGTCCCTTTTTTTCCGGGACAGCAACTAATGAAAAACTGTTTTTT. As protein: CASSPFFSGTATNEKLFF.

This clone was recorded once. The chain has TRBV5-5 and TRBJ1-1; weak D call: TRBD1 (5 bases). The CDR3 has 15 amino acids. Trimming left V 2 bases short and J 1 base short, with 12 bases between. The germline V gene encodes CDR1 SGHKS and CDR2 YYEKEE (reference sequence). The CDR3 reads CASSFRVGTNTEAFF. CDR3 bases: TGTGCCAGCAGCTTCAGGGTAGGAACGAACACTGAAGCTTTCTTT.

V and J are TRBV19 and TRBJ1-3, with D unresolved. In germline, CDR1 is LNHDA, CDR2 SQIVND (reference sequence). Trimming left V 8 bases short and J 0 bases short, with 11 bases between. The CDR3 totals 14 residues. The CDR3 region has the DNA TGTGCCAGTCAGGACGGCAGCTCTGGAAACACCATATATTTT. It codes for CASQDGSSGNTIYF.

This clone turned up a few times. The chain recombines TRBV2 with TRBJ2-1; 10 bases match TRBD2. Germline CDR1 and CDR2: SNHLY and FYNNEI. The CDR3 loop spans 15 amino acids. J lost 6 bases, V lost 6 bases, and 8 bases had no gene match. The DNA of the CDR3 is TGTGCCAGCAGGGAACGACTAGCGGGTCTCAATGAGCAGTTCTTC. As protein: CASRERLAGLNEQFF.

In its sample, this clone was seen once. The chain has TRBV4-1 and TRBJ1-2, with 7 bases matching TRBD1. CDR3 length equals 16 residues. Germline values: CDR1 MGHRA, CDR2 YSYEKL. Losses at the gene ends were 3 bases for V and 4 bases for J; bases not matched to a gene: 11. CDR3 region: CASSQGTASGTYGYTF. CDR3 DNA sequence: TGCGCCAGCAGCCAGGGGACAGCCTCGGGGACCTATGGCTACACCTTC.

The chain couples TRBV15 to TRBJ1-5, with D possibly matching TRBD1 (5 bases). CDR1 is LNHNV and CDR2 is YYDKDF in the germline V gene (reference sequence). Trimming removed 0 bases from V and 2 bases from J, with 8 bases in between. The CDR3 length is 15 residues. CDR3: CATSREQVGNQPQHF. The CDR3, as DNA: TGTGCCACCAGCAGAGAACAGGTTGGCAATCAGCCCCAGCATTTT.

This clone was seen ten or more times. The chain employs TRBV19 and TRBJ1-1; 10 nucleotides align to TRBD1. Per the germline V gene, CDR1 is LNHDA and CDR2 is SQIVND (reference sequence). V shed 4 bases and J 5 bases; nucleotides not matched to a gene: 7. CDR3 length equals 15 residues. For the CDR3, the DNA is TGTGCCAGTAGTACCTCGGACAGGGGGGATACTGAAGCTTTCTTT. It encodes CASSTSDRGDTEAFF.

The chain carries TRBV9 and TRBJ2-1; 10 bases line up with TRBD2. The CDR3 is 15 residues long. Germline CDR1 reads SGDLS; CDR2 reads YYNGEE. The V segment lost 4 bases and the J segment 8 bases; nucleotides outside the gene matches: 9. In DNA, the CDR3 is TGTGCCAGCAGCTTCCTAGCGGGAGAGGCATATGAGCAGTTCTTC. Translation gives CASSFLAGEAYEQFF. Combining the CDR3 with reference TRBV9 and TRBJ2-1 gives the whole variable domain DSGVTQTPKHLITATGQRVTLRCSPRSGDLSVYWYQQSLDQGLQFLIQYYNGEERAKGNILERFSAQQFPDLHSELNLSSLELGDSALYFCASSFLAGEAYEQFFGPGTRLTVL.

In DNA form, the CDR3 reads TGTGCCAGCAGTGGTCAAGGCCCCCTGTTAGGAGAGCAGTACTTC. This codes for CASSGQGPLLGEQYF. The gene calls are TRBV25-1 and TRBJ2-7, with D uncertain. Germline lookup yields CDR1 MGHDK and CDR2 SYGVNS. Between the trimmed V and J ends, which lost 4 bases and 7 bases, there was a span of 20 bases. The length of the CDR3 is 15 residues.